This is a list of T cell receptor beta chains from one sample in a study of blood T cell repertoires in COVID-19. Sequenced by immunoSEQ multiplex PCR; TCRdb stores in-frame clones only, minus some. The table lists around 220,000 clones, 65% to 85% of them singletons. The sample consisted of peripheral blood. Every receptor here comes from a woman aged 40 to 50 with active or convalescent COVID-19. Each CDR3 is given with its conserved first and last residue. Fields, in order: V gene, clone size, D gene, J gene, CDR3 protein, CDR3 DNA. A D gene is named only where the DNA matches it firmly. Clone size is given for some rows only: seen once, a few or many times, or a class if the clone is expanded.

TRBV14	NA	NA	TRBJ2-1	CASSQGYSSEQFF	TGTGCCAGCAGCCAAGGATACTCCTCGGAGCAGTTCTTC
TRBV6-6	NA	NA	TRBJ2-2	CASSYRQGAGELFF	TGTGCCAGCAGTTACAGGCAGGGCGCCGGGGAGCTGTTTTTT
TRBV18	NA	NA	TRBJ2-7	CASSPVRDYEQYF	TGTGCCAGCTCACCAGTACGGGATTACGAGCAGTACTTC
TRBV5-1	NA	TRBD2	TRBJ2-7	CASSREGSYEQYF	TGCGCCAGCAGCCGGGAGGGTTCCTACGAGCAGTACTTC
TRBV4-1	NA	NA	TRBJ1-5	CASSHVNQPQHF	TGCGCCAGCAGCCACGTTAATCAGCCCCAGCATTTT
TRBV18	once	TRBD1	TRBJ1-5	CASSQGAGNQPQHF	TGTGCCAGCTCACAGGGGGCCGGCAATCAGCCCCAGCATTTT
TRBV19	NA	NA	TRBJ1-2	CASSIDSSGQSYGYTF	TGTGCCAGTAGTATAGATTCCTCAGGACAGAGCTATGGCTACACCTTC
TRBV28	NA	NA	TRBJ1-1	CASSRRLGEGTEAFF	TGTGCCAGCAGTCGACGATTGGGGGAGGGCACTGAAGCTTTCTTT
TRBV24-1	NA	TRBD1	TRBJ2-2	CATSDAGTGVGELFF	TGTGCCACCAGTGACGCCGGGACAGGGGTCGGGGAGCTGTTTTTT
TRBV29-1	NA	TRBD1	TRBJ1-6	CSVRATGTDSPLHF	TGCAGCGTCCGAGCGACAGGGACCGACTCACCCCTCCACTTT
TRBV10-3	NA	NA	TRBJ1-2	CAISEGVGYGYTF	TGTGCCATCAGTGAAGGGGTAGGGTATGGCTACACCTTC
TRBV30	few	NA	TRBJ1-5	CAWSPRAAGLQPQHF	TGTGCCTGGAGTCCCCGGGCAGCGGGTCTTCAGCCCCAGCATTTT
TRBV4-2	NA	TRBD2	TRBJ2-5	CASSQELPGTTVQETQYF	TGTGCCAGCAGCCAAGAACTACCCGGGACTACTGTACAAGAGACCCAGTACTTC
TRBV11-3	medium-sized	NA	TRBJ1-6	CASSGPGVGSPLHF	TGTGCCAGCAGCGGCCCAGGGGTTGGATCACCCCTCCACTTT
TRBV7-3	NA	NA	TRBJ1-2	CASSKTPGGENYGYTF	TGTGCCAGCAGCAAGACCCCGGGGGGCGAGAACTATGGCTACACCTTC
TRBV19	NA	NA	TRBJ1-6	CASSIADSPLHF	TGTGCCAGTAGTATAGCAGATTCACCCCTCCACTTT
TRBV29-1	NA	NA	TRBJ2-1	CSVNRVNEQFF	TGCAGCGTCAACAGGGTTAATGAGCAGTTCTTC
TRBV5-1	NA	NA	TRBJ2-3	CASREQGISTDTQYF	TGCGCCAGCAGGGAACAGGGAATTAGCACAGATACGCAGTATTTT
TRBV10-3	NA	NA	TRBJ1-2	CAITDGGTNYGYTF	TGTGCCATCACCGACGGGGGAACGAACTATGGCTACACCTTC
TRBV19	few	NA	TRBJ1-4	CASSPMIDTGEKLFF	TGTGCCAGTAGTCCGATGATCGACACCGGTGAAAAACTGTTTTTT
TRBV4-1	NA	TRBD1	TRBJ1-2	CASSQTDRERGYTF	TGCGCCAGCAGCCAAACGGACAGGGAGAGGGGCTACACCTTC
TRBV28	NA	TRBD1	TRBJ1-1	CASSPGTGGYRTEAFF	TGTGCCAGCAGTCCGGGGACAGGGGGATATCGCACTGAAGCTTTCTTT
TRBV2	NA	NA	TRBJ1-5	CASSRDTYSNQPQHF	TGTGCCAGCAGTCGGGACACGTATAGCAATCAGCCCCAGCATTTT
TRBV25-1	NA	TRBD1	TRBJ1-4	CASSDGRGPFGEKLFF	TGTGCCAGCAGTGATGGTAGGGGGCCCTTCGGCGAAAAACTGTTTTTT
TRBV2	many	NA	TRBJ1-1	CASSEAGVVGTEAFF	TGTGCCAGCAGTGAAGCCGGGGTGGTGGGAACTGAAGCTTTCTTT
TRBV7-8	NA	TRBD1	TRBJ1-5	CASSSEWTGRGSNQPQHF	TGTGCCAGCAGCTCCGAATGGACAGGGAGAGGGAGCAATCAGCCCCAGCATTTT
TRBV15	NA	NA	TRBJ2-5	CATSREIVETQYF	TGTGCCACCAGCAGAGAGATAGTTGAGACCCAGTACTTC
TRBV6-1	NA	TRBD1	TRBJ2-3	CASSDYGQGPTQYF	TGTGCCAGCAGTGATTACGGACAGGGACCTACGCAGTATTTT
TRBV6-6	NA	TRBD1	TRBJ1-2	CASRLTQGGYGYTF	TGTGCCAGCAGACTTACGCAGGGGGGCTATGGCTACACCTTC
TRBV28	NA	NA	TRBJ1-6	CASSFWRGKANSPLHF	TGTGCCAGCAGTTTTTGGAGGGGAAAGGCAAATTCACCCCTCCACTTT
TRBV6-4	NA	TRBD1	TRBJ1-6	CASSAGTDNSPLHF	TGTGCCAGCAGCGCCGGGACAGATAATTCACCCCTCCACTTT
TRBV28	NA	TRBD1	TRBJ1-5	CASSGGQGNNQPQHF	TGTGCCAGCAGCGGGGGACAGGGTAACAATCAGCCCCAGCATTTT
TRBV7-9	NA	NA	TRBJ1-2	CASSSGLVYGYTF	TGTGCCAGCAGCTCGGGACTCGTTTATGGCTACACCTTC
TRBV6-6	NA	NA	TRBJ1-5	CASSRGGYQPQHF	TGTGCCAGCAGTCGGGGGGGGTATCAGCCCCAGCATTTT
TRBV7-9	NA	NA	TRBJ1-1	CASSLGVGDMSAFF	TGTGCCAGCAGCTTAGGGGTGGGAGACATGTCAGCTTTCTTT
TRBV2	once	TRBD1	TRBJ2-5	CASIGTGDMKTQYF	TGTGCCAGCATTGGGACAGGGGATATGAAGACCCAGTACTTC
TRBV28	NA	TRBD1	TRBJ2-3	CASTRDRSTDTQYF	TGTGCCAGCACTCGGGACAGGAGCACAGATACGCAGTATTTT